The clone carrying this T cell receptor (beta chain) came up a few times. The antigen is undetermined. This sample was taken from a study of response to subunit inactivated influenza vaccine. TCRdb fed the RT-PCR reads into MiXCR, producing one record per CDR3 protein. The sample contains roughly 700,000 distinct CDR3 sequences, more than 15% of which appear only once. Trimming shortened V by 7 bases and J by 5 bases, and 5 bases separated the two germline ends. The CDR3 sequence is 9 residues long. Germline V gives CDR1 DFQATT, CDR2 SNEGSKA (reference sequence). Findings of the study overall: The authors suggested that every seasonal influenza vaccination recruits few new T cells.

Sequencing was performed on PBMCs from blood, taken about 11 days after vaccination. This receptor was identified in a man aged 50 or older who received an inactivated influenza vaccine. The chain uses TRBV20-1 and TRBJ2-5, with D uncertain. The CDR3 DNA is TGCAGTGTCCGGGAGACCCAGTACTTC. Translating gives CSVRETQYF.